This T cell receptor beta chain was documented in a study of blood T cell repertoires in COVID-19 (dated by TCRdb to 2018 to 2020). With respect to the entire study: Samples from collaborators originated in the United States, Italy and Spain and spanned both the acute and convalescent phases of COVID-19. The material from the prospective study consisted of cDNA or gDNA derived from T cells, B-cell-depleted T cells, or PBMCs. Deeply sampled blood TCRbeta repertoires from subjects exposed to, actively infected with, or recovered from COVID-19 were included in the dataset. The repertoires were released in a freely available public database intended as a resource for research on the immune response to SARS-CoV-2. Samples were obtained from the ongoing ImmuneRACE study (first 160 participants) and from over 1,000 subjects provided by 6 global collaborators. Nearly every sample came with metadata listing a de-identified subject ID, COVID-19 status, age in years and sex. Where available, HLA class I and class II types were obtained from metadata supplied by the sample provider rather than from assay-based typing. The study at large found these results: Clinical and demographic metadata were provided uncurated, with the amount varying by source and participant.

The immunoSEQ Assay, a bias-controlled multiplex PCR, was used to amplify TCRbeta CDR3 regions from genomic DNA. From the authors' description of their analysis: Nucleated cell counts per sample were estimated from amplification of reference gene primers within the assay. To quantify the absolute abundance of each unique TCRbeta CDR3 rearrangement, sequence reads were collapsed and filtered. For each sample, productive Simpson clonality was calculated by taking the square root of Simpson's diversity index across productive rearrangements. Held by TCRdb, this immuneACCESS table contains in-frame sequences only and omits some clones. Under half of the omission traces to an unresolved V gene where checked; the cause of the rest is unknown. D and trimming come from the DNA, and the V and J calls and clone size come from that table. Counted in this sample were 100,000 or so clones; roughly 96% of them appeared once. The top ten constitute roughly 4.7% of the sample.

Whole blood was collected in K2EDTA tubes by collaborating institutions according to the institutions' own protocols. For TCRbeta analysis, collaborator samples were shipped as frozen whole blood, as isolated PBMCs, or as DNA extracted from either sample type. Turning to this clone: What this receptor recognizes is not known. Base qualities are not at hand, and no much larger clone is one base apart. Other DNA sequences in this sample translate to the same CDR3.

From cysteine to phenylalanine, the CDR3 is 16 amino acids long. Only the CDR3 DNA stays, 48 bases, in frame from base 1. Via the germline V gene, CDR1 is SGHRS and CDR2 YFSETQ. Trimming takes 0 bases off V and 3 bases off J; junction bases not matched to a gene: 0. The rearrangement joined TRBV5-1 to TRBJ2-3; 14 bases in the junction line up with TRBD2. The sequence was collected from a human donor with active COVID-19. The donor label of this sample is uncertain. The sample consisted of peripheral blood. The CDR3 corresponds to CASSLGLAGGTDTQYF. The bases are TGCGCCAGCAGCTTGGGACTAGCGGGAGGGACAGATACGCAGTATTTT.